This T cell receptor beta chain was sequenced in a study of blood T cells in healthy people across ages. CDR3 length: 14 amino acids. V dropped 5 bases and J dropped 6; count of bases not matched to a gene: 6. In germline, CDR1 is MDHEN, CDR2 SYDVKM. Study-level results: Nothing was known about donor CMV status, and this possibly confounded expanded clonotype changes. With naive T cell percentage, TCR beta diversity showed a strong correlation. A roughly linear age-dependent decrease characterized TCR beta diversity per million T cells.

In regard to this clonotype: What it binds is not known.

A second PCR, run for about 7 to 11 cycles, used a sample-barcoded 5' primer plus a J-beta primer mix. Each cDNA was tagged by a template-switch adaptor containing 12 random nucleotides. TCRdb re-derived calls from the 5' RACE reads in MiXCR, one entry per CDR3 protein. The table records some 730,000 distinct CDR3 sequences, about a fifth of them present only once. Sample: blood. This TCR was recovered from an older man in good health. The chain combines TRBV28 with TRBJ1-5; 8 bases align to TRBD1. The CDR3 sequence is CASSPSDRAQPQHF. CDR3 nucleotides: TGTGCCAGCAGTCCCTCGGACAGGGCTCAGCCCCAGCATTTT.